This T cell receptor beta chain was observed in a study of shared clonotypes between healthy human individuals. Points from the study as a whole: Generation probabilities were higher for clonotypes shared across all four sorted-subset donors than for unshared ones. Sharing across four donors was highest in naive CD4 (roughly 5%) and lowest in memory CD8 (0.4%).

It was CD45RO-negative cells, positively selected for CCR7, that made up naive CD8 cells, with terminally differentiated effector memory CD45RA+ cells excluded. An approximately 180 ng quantity of DNA, approximately 29,000 T cell genomes, went into the sorted-subset replicate PCRs. Some clones are missing from TCRdb's copy, which holds only in-frame ones; the method was immunoSEQ multiplex PCR. The profile shows about 2.1 million clones, roughly 91% of them singletons. The CDR3 loop spans 16 amino acids. The germline V gene has CDR1 SGHDT and CDR2 YYEEEE. Trimming stripped 4 bases from V and 0 bases from J, with 14 bases between. As concerns this clone: The antigen is not known.

V gene TRBV5-6 combines with J gene TRBJ2-4; no clear D. Sequencing input: naive CD8+ T cells from PBMCs. This TCR derives from a man between 18 and 29 years old in good health. Some clones in this sample may be carry-over from other donors' samples. The CDR3 DNA follows: TGTGCCAGCAGCCCCAAGTTCCTACTAGCCAAAAACATTCAGTACTTC. Translating gives CASSPKFLLAKNIQYF.